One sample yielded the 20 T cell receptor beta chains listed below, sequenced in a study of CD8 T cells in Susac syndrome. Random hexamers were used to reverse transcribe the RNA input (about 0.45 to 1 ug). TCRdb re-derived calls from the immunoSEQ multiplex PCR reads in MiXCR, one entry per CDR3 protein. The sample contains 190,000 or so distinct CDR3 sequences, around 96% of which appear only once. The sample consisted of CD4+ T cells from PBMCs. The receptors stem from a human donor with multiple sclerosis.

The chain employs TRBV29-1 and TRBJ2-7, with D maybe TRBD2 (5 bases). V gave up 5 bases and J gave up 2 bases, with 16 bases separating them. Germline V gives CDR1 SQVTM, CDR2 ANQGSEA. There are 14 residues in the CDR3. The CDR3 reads CSVRLYRGTYEQYF. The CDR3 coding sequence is TGCAGCGTTCGCCTTTATCGGGGAACCTACGAGCAGTACTTC.

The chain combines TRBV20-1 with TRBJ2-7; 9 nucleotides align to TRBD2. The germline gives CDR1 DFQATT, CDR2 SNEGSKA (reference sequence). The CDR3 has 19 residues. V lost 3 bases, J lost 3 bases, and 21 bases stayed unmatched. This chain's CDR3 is CSARDHLPTIAGEFYEQYF. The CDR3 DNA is TGCAGTGCTAGGGACCATTTACCAACTATAGCGGGAGAGTTCTACGAGCAGTACTTC.

The DNA for the CDR3 is TGCAGTGCCGTGGACAGGACTATTTATGGCTACACCTTC. Translation: CSAVDRTIYGYTF. V is TRBV20-1 and J is TRBJ1-2; TRBD1 aligns across 7 bases. With 6 bases clipped from V and 5 bases from J, the junction kept 9 bases outside the gene matches. The CDR3 spans 13 residues. CDR1 is DFQATT, CDR2 SNEGSKA, per germline (reference sequence).

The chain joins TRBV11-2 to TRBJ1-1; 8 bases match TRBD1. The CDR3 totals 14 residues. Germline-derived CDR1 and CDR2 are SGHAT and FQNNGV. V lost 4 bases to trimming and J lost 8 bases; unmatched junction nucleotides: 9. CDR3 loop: CASSSLSGGAEAFF. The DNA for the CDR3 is TGTGCCAGCAGCTCCCTGTCAGGGGGCGCAGAAGCTTTCTTT.

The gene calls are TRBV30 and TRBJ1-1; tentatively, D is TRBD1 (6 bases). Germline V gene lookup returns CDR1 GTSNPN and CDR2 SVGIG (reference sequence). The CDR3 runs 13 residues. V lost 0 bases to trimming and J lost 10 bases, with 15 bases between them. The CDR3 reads CAWSVEGGRSAFF. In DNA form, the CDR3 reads TGTGCCTGGAGTGTGGAGGGGGGGCGTTCAGCTTTCTTT.

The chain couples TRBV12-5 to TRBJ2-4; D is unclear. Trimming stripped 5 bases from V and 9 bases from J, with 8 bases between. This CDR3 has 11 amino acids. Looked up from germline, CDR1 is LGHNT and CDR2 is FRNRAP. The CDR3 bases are TGTGCTAGTGGTCCCTATGGCATTCAGTACTTC. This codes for CASGPYGIQYF.

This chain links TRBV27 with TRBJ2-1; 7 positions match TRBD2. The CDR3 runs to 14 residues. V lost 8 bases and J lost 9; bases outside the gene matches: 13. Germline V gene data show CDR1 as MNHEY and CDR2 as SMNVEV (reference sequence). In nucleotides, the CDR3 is TGTGCCAGCCAAATAGAGGGAGGGGTGGGTGAGCAGTTCTTC. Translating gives CASQIEGGVGEQFF.

This chain's CDR3 is CSVVALARGNEQFF. In nucleotides, the CDR3 is TGCAGCGTTGTGGCCCTTGCGAGGGGCAATGAGCAGTTCTTC. The gene calls are TRBV29-1 and TRBJ2-1, with D perhaps assigned TRBD1 or TRBD2 (5 bases each). The CDR3 has 14 residues. Trimming pared 4 bases from V and 6 bases from J, leaving 16 bases between. The germline V gene has CDR1 SQVTM and CDR2 ANQGSEA.

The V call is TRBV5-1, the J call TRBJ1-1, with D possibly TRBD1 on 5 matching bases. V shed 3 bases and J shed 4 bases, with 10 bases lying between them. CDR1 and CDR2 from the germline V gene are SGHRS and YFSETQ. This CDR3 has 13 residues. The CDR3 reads CASSWDGGTEAFF. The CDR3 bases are TGCGCCAGCAGCTGGGACGGCGGCACTGAAGCTTTCTTT.

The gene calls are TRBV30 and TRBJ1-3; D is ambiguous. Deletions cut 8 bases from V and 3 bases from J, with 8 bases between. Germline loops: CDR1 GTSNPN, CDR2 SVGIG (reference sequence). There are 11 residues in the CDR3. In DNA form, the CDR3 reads TGTGCCGGCGGTCGTGGAAACACCATATATTTT. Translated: CAGGRGNTIYF. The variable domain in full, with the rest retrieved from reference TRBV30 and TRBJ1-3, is SQTIHQWPATLVQPVGSPLSLECTVEGTSNPNLYWYRQAAGRGLQLLFYSVGIGQISSEVPQNLSASRPQDRQFILSSKKLLLSDSGFYLCAGGRGNTIYFGEGSWLTVV.

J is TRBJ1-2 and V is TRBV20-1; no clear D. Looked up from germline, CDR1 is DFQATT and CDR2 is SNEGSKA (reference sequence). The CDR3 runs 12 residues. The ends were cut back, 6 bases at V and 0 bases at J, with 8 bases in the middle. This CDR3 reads CSAITPNYGYTF. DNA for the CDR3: TGCAGTGCGATAACCCCTAACTATGGCTACACCTTC.

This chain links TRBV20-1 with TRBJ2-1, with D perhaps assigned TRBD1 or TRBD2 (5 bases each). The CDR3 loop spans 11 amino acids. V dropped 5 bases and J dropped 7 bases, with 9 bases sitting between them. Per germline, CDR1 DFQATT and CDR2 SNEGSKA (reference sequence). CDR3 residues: CSAGDPNEQFF. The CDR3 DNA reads TGCAGTGCTGGGGACCCAAATGAGCAGTTCTTC.

The CDR3 bases are TGCAGTGCTAGTTCGGTGCTAATGAACACTGAAGCTTTCTTT. Translating it yields CSASSVLMNTEAFF. The genes are TRBV20-1 and TRBJ1-1; D ambiguous. Germline CDR1 is DFQATT and CDR2 is SNEGSKA (reference sequence). Trimming took 3 bases from V and 0 from J, leaving 11 bases between them. The CDR3 extends over 14 amino acids.

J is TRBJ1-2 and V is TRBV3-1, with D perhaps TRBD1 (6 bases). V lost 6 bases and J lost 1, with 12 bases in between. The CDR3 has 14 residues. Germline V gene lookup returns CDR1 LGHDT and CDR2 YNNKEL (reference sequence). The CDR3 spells CASSLRTVNYGYTF. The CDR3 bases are TGTGCCAGCAGTCTCCGGACAGTTAACTATGGCTACACCTTC.

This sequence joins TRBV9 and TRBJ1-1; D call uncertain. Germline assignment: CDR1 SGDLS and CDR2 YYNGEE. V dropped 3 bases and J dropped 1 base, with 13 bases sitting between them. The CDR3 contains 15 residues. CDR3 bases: TGTGCCAGCAGCGATGGAGAGGGAGGGAACACTGAAGCTTTCTTT. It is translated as CASSDGEGGNTEAFF.

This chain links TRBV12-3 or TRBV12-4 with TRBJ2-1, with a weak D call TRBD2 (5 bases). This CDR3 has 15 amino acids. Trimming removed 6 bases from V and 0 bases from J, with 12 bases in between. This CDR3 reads CASRISASSYNEQFF. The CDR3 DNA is TGTGCCAGCAGGATTAGCGCATCCTCCTACAATGAGCAGTTCTTC.

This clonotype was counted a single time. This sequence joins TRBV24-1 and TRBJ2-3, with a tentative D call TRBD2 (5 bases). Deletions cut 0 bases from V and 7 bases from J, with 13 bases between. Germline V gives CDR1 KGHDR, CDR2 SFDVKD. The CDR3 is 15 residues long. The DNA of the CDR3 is TGTGCCACCAGTGATTTGTACCGGGGTCCGAATACGCAGTATTTT. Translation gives CATSDLYRGPNTQYF.

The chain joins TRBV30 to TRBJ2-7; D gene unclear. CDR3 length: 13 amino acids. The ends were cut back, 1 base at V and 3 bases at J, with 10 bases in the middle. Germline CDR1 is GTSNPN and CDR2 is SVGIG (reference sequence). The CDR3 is CAWSDGRYYEQYF. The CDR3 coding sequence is TGTGCCTGGAGTGACGGACGGTACTACGAGCAGTACTTC.

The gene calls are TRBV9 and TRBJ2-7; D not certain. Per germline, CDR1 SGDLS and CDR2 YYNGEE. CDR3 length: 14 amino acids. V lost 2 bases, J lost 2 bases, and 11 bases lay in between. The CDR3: CASSVGPNTYEQYF. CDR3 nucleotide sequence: TGTGCCAGCAGCGTTGGGCCGAACACCTACGAGCAGTACTTC.

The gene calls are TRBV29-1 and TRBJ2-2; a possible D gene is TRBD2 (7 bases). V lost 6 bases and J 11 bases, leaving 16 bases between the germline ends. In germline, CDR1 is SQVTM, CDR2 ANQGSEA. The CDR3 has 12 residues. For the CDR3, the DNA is TGCAGCGTGTTCAAGGGGGGGAACGAGCTGTTTTTT. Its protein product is CSVFKGGNELFF.